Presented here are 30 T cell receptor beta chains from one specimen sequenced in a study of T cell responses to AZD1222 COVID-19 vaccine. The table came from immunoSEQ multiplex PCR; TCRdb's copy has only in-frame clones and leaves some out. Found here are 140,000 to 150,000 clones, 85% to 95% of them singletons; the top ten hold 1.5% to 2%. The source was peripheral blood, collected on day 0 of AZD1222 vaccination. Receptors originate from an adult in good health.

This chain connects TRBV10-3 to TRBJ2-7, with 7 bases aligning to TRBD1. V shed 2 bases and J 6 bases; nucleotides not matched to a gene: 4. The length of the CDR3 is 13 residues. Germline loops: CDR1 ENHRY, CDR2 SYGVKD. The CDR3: CAISEDRVVEQYF. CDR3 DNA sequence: TGTGCCATCAGTGAGGACAGGGTGGTCGAGCAGTACTTC.

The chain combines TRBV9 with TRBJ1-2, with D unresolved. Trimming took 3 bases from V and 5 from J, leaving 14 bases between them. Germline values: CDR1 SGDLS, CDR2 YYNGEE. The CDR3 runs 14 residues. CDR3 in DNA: TGTGCCAGCAGCGAGAGAAGGGTTGTTTATGGCTACACCTTC. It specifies CASSERRVVYGYTF.

In nucleotides, the CDR3 is TGTGCCAGCAGTCTTCGGACGAAAGCTTTCTTT. This gives the protein CASSLRTKAFF. The chain uses TRBV12-3 or TRBV12-4 and TRBJ1-1; no reliable D call. The CDR3 contains 11 residues. The V end lost 5 bases, the J end lost 9 bases, and 10 bases lay between the germline ends.

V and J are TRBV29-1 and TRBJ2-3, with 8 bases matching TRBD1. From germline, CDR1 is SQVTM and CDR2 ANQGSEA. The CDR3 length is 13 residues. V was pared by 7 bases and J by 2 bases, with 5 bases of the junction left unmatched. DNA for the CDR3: TGCAGCGCTCCGGACAGGGCCACAGATACGCAGTATTTT. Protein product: CSAPDRATDTQYF.

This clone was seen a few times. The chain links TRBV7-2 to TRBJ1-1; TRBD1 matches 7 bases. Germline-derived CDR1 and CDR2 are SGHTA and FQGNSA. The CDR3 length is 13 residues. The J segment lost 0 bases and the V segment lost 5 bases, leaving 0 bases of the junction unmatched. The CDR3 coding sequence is TGTGCCAGCAGCGGGACAGTGAACACTGAAGCTTTCTTT. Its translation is CASSGTVNTEAFF.

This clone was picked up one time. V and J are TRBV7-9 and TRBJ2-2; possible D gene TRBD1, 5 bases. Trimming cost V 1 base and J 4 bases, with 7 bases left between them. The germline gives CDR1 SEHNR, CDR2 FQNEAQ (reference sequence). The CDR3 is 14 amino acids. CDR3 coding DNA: TGTGCCAGCAGCTTAGGACAGACCACCGGGGAGCTGTTTTTT. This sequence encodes CASSLGQTTGELFF.

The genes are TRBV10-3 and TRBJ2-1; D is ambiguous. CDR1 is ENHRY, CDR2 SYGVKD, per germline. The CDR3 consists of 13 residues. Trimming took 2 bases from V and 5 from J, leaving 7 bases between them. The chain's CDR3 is CAISERLDNEQFF. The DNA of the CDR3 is TGTGCCATCAGTGAGCGTCTAGACAATGAGCAGTTCTTC.

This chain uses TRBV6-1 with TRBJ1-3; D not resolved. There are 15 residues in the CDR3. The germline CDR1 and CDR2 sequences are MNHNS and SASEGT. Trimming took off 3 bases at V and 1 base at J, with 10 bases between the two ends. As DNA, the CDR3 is TGTGCCAGCAGTGAGCGGGATGTGTCTGGAAACACCATATATTTT. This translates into CASSERDVSGNTIYF.

The chain's CDR3 is CATSDFGAGELFF. CDR3 coding DNA: TGTGCCACCAGTGATTTTGGAGCCGGGGAGCTGTTTTTT. The V and J genes are TRBV24-1 and TRBJ2-2, with D unclear. The germline CDR1 and CDR2 sequences are KGHDR and SFDVKD. This CDR3 is 13 amino acids long. V was pared by 1 base and J by 6 bases, with 5 bases between.

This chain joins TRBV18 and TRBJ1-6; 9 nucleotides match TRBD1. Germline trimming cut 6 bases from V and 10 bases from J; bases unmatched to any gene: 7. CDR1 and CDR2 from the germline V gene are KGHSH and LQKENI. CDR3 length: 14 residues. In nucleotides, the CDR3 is TGTGCCAGCTCCCGGGACAGGGAGCAGTCACCCCTCCACTTT. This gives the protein CASSRDREQSPLHF. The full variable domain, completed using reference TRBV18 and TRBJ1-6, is NAGVMQNPRHLVRRRGQEARLRCSPMKGHSHVYWYRQLPEEGLKFMVYLQKENIIDESGMPKERFSAEFPKEGPSILRIQQVVRGDSAAYFCASSRDREQSPLHFGNGTRLTVT.

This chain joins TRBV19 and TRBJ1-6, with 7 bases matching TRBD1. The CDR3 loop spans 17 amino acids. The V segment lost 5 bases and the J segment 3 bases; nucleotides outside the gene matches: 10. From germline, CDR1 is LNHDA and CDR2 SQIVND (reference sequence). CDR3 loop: CASSPRQGSGYNSPLHF. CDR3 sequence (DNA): TGTGCCAGTAGTCCCCGACAGGGAAGCGGCTATAATTCACCCCTCCACTTT.

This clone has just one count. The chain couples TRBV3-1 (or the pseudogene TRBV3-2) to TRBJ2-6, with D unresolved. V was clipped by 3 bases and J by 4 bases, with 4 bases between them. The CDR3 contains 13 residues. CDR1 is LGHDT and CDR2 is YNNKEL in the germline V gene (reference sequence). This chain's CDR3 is CASSQGGANVLTF. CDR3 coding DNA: TGTGCCAGCAGCCAGGGAGGGGCCAACGTCCTGACTTTC.

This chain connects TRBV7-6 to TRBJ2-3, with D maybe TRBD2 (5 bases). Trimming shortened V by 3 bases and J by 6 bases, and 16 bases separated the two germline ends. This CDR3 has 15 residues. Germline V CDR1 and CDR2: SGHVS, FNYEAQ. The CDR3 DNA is TGTGCCAGCAGCTTGTCCGGCTACGAGGGTGATACGCAGTATTTT. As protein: CASSLSGYEGDTQYF. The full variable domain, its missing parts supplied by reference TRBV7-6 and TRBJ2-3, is GAGVSQSPRYKVTKRGQDVALRCDPISGHVSLYWYRQALGQGPEFLTYFNYEAQQDKSGLPNDRFSAERPEGSISTLTIQRTEQRDSAMYRCASSLSGYEGDTQYFGPGTRLTVL.

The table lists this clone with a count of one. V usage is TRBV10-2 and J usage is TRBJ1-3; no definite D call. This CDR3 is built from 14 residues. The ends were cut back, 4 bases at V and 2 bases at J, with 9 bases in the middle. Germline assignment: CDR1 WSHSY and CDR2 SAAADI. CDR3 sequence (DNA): TGCGCCAGCAGTGCCGGGGAGGCTGGAAACACCATATATTTT. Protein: CASSAGEAGNTIYF.

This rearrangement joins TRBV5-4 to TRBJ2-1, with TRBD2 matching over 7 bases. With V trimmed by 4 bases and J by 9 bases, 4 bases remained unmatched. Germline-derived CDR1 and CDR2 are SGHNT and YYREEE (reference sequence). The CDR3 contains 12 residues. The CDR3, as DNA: TGTGCCAGCAGCGCCGGGGAGGGTGAGCAGTTCTTC. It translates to CASSAGEGEQFF. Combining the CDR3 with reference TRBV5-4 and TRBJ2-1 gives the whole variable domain ETGVTQSPTHLIKTRGQQVTLRCSSQSGHNTVSWYQQALGQGPQFIFQYYREEENGRGNFPPRFSGLQFPNYSSELNVNALELDDSALYLCASSAGEGEQFFGPGTRLTVL.

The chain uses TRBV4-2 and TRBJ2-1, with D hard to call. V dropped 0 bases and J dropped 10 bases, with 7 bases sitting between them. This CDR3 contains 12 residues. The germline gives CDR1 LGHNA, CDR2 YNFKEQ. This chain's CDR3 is CASSQDATEQFF. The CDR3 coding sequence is TGTGCCAGCAGCCAAGATGCCACCGAGCAGTTCTTC.

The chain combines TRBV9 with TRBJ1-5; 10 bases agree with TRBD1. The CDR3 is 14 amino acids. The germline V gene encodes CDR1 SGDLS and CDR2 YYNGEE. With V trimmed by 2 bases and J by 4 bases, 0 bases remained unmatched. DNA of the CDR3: TGTGCCAGCAGCGTGGGACAGGGGAATCAGCCCCAGCATTTT. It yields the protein CASSVGQGNQPQHF.

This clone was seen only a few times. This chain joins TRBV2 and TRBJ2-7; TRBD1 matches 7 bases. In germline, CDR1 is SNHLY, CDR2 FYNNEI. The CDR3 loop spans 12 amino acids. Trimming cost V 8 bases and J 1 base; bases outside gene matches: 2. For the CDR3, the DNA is TGTGCCAGCGCGGACAGGTCCTACGAGCAGTACTTC. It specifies CASADRSYEQYF.

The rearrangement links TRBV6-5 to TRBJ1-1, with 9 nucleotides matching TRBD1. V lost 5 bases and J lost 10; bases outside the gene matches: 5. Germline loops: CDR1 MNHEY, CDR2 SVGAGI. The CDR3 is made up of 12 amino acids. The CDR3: CASSHRGLGAFF. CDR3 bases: TGTGCCAGCAGTCACAGGGGGCTTGGAGCTTTCTTT.

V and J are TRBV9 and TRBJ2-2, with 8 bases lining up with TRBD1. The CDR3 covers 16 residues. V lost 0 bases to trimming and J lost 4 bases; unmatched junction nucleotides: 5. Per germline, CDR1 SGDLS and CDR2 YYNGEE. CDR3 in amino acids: CASSVGQGAGTGELFF. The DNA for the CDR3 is TGTGCCAGCAGCGTAGGGCAGGGGGCTGGCACCGGGGAGCTGTTTTTT.

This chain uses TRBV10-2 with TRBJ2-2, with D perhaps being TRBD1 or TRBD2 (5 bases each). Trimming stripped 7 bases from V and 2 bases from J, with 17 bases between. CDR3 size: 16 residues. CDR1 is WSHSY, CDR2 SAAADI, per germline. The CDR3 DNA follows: TGCGCCAGCATCGAAAGGGAGCAGGGCAACACCGGGGAGCTGTTTTTT. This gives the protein CASIEREQGNTGELFF.

The CDR3 is CASSLKEWTEAFF. The DNA for the CDR3 is TGTGCCAGCAGTCTAAAAGAGTGGACTGAAGCTTTCTTT. The rearrangement links TRBV9 to TRBJ1-1; D gene ambiguous. Germline assignment: CDR1 SGDLS and CDR2 YYNGEE. This CDR3 comprises 13 residues. The V end was cut by 5 bases, the J end by 5 bases, with 13 bases between.

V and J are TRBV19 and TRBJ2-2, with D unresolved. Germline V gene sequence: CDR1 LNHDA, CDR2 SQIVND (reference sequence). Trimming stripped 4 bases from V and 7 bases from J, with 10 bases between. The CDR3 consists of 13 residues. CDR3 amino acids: CASSTLYGGELFF. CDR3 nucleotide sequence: TGTGCCAGTAGTACCTTGTATGGCGGGGAGCTGTTTTTT. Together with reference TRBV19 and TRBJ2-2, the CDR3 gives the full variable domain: DGGITQSPKYLFRKEGQNVTLSCEQNLNHDAMYWYRQDPGQGLRLIYYSQIVNDFQKGDIAEGYSVSREKKESFPLTVTSAQKNPTAFYLCASSTLYGGELFFGEGSRLTVL.

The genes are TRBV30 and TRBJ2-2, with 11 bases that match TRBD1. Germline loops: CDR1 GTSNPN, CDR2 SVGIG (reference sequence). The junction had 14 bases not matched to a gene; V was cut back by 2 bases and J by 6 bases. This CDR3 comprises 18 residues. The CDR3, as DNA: TGTGCCTGGAGTTCACGGACAGGGGGCGGGTTTGACCCCGGGGAGCTGTTTTTT. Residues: CAWSSRTGGGFDPGELFF.

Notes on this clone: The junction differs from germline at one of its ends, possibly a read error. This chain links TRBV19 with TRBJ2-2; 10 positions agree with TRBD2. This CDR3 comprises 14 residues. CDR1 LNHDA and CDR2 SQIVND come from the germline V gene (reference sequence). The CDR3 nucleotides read TGTGCCCGTAGGAGCGGGGGGGCAAGCGGGGAGCTGTTTTTT. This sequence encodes CARRSGGASGELFF.

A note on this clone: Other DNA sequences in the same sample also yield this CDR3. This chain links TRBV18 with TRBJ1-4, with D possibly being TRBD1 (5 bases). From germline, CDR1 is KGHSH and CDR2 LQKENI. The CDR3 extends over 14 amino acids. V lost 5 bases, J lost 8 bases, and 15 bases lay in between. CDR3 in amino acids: CASSSGTGGEKLFF. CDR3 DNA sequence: TGTGCCAGCTCATCCGGGACCGGAGGGGAAAAACTGTTTTTT.

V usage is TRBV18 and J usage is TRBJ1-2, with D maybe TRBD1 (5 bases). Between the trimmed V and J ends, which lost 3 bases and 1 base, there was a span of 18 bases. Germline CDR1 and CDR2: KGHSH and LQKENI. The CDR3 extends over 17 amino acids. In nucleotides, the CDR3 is TGTGCCAGCTCACCGGAGACGAACAGGCTTATTAACTATGGCTACACCTTC. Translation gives CASSPETNRLINYGYTF.

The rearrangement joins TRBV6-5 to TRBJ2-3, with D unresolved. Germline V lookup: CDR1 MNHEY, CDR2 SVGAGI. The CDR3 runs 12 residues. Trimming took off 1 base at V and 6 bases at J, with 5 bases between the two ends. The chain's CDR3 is CASSYLGDTQYF. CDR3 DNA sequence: TGTGCCAGCAGTTACTTAGGGGATACGCAGTATTTT.

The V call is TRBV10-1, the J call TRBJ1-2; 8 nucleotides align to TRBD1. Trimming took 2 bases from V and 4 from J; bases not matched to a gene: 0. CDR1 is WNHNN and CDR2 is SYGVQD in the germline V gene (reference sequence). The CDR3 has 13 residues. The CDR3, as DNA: TGCGCCAGCAGTGAGGGGACAGGCTATGGCTACACCTTC. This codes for CASSEGTGYGYTF.

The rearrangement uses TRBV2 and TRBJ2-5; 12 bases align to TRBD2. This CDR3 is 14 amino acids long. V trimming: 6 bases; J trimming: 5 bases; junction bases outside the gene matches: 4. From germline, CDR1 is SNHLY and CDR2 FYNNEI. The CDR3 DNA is TGTGCCAGCAGGGCGACTAGCGGGGGTGAGACCCAGTACTTC. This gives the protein CASRATSGGETQYF.